This passage covers 2 T cell receptor beta chains from one sample sequenced in a study of early T cells in non-severe SARS-CoV-2 infection (dated by TCRdb to the early 2020s). The library was prepared using 5' RACE. Instrument on record: NextSeq 500. The public reads were reprocessed in TCRdb via fastp at Q25 and MiXCR, keeping in-frame beta chains. Each CDR3 protein gets just one entry, which takes the most common genes and DNA from the rows behind it. In this sample the table shows tens of thousands of distinct CDR3 sequences, roughly 15% of which occur a single time. Approximately 4% of the sample belongs to the ten largest clones. This specimen was whole blood, taken at baseline. These receptors all come from an adult who was a healthcare worker with PCR-confirmed SARS-CoV-2 infection or an uninfected control (not recorded which).

This chain uses TRBV27 with TRBJ2-7, with 9 bases matching TRBD1. The CDR3 spans 14 residues. Trimming cost V 5 bases and J 6 bases; bases outside gene matches: 8. Germline V gene data show CDR1 as MNHEY and CDR2 as SMNVEV (reference sequence). CDR3 DNA: TGTGCCAGCAGTATTCGGACAGGGGCCGGCGAGCAGTACTTC. Its protein product is CASSIRTGAGEQYF.

This clonotype was observed a handful of times. The chain has TRBV6-1 and TRBJ2-2, with D possibly matching TRBD1 (5 bases). The germline V gene encodes CDR1 MNHNS and CDR2 SASEGT. V dropped 6 bases and J dropped 6 bases, with 11 bases sitting between them. This CDR3 has 13 amino acids. In DNA, the CDR3 is TGTGCCAGCAGCGCAGGGTTTGCCGGGGAGCTGTTTTTT. Translated: CASSAGFAGELFF.